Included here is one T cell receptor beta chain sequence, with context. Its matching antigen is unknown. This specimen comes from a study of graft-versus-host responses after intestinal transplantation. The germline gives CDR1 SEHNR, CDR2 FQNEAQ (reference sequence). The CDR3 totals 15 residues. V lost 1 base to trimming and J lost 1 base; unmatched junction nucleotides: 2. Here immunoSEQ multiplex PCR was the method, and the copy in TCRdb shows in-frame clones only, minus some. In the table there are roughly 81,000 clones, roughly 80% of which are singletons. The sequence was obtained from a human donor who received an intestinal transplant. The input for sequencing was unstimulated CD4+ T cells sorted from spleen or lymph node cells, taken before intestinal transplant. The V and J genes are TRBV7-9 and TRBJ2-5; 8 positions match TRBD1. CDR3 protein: CASSLGQGAQETQYF. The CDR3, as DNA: TGTGCCAGCAGCTTAGGGCAGGGGGCCCAAGAGACCCAGTACTTC.